This T cell receptor beta chain originates from a study of blood T cell repertoires in COVID-19 (dated by TCRdb to between 2020 and 2021). About the full investigation: Samples from collaborators originated in the United States, Italy and Spain and spanned both the acute and convalescent phases of COVID-19. The prospective study material was composed of cDNA or gDNA derived from T cells, B-cell-depleted T cells, or PBMCs. The sample metadata nearly always contained a de-identified subject ID, COVID-19 status, age in years and sex. Where available, HLA class I and class II types were obtained from metadata supplied by the sample provider rather than from assay-based typing. The repertoires were released in a freely available public database meant as a resource for research on the immune response to SARS-CoV-2. The dataset comprised deeply sampled blood TCRbeta repertoires from subjects exposed to, actively infected with, or recovered from COVID-19. The samples were drawn from two sources: the first 160 participants of the ongoing ImmuneRACE study, and 1,200 or so subjects contributed by 6 global collaborators. The full study reports these points: The amount of clinical and demographic metadata varied by source and participant and was provided uncurated.

TCRbeta CDR3 regions were amplified from genomic DNA by means of the immunoSEQ Assay, a bias-controlled multiplex PCR. For the original study's pipeline: Nucleated cell counts per sample were estimated from amplification of reference gene primers within the assay. To quantify the absolute abundance of each unique TCRbeta CDR3 rearrangement, sequence reads were collapsed and filtered. Productive Simpson clonality was computed per sample as the square root of Simpson's diversity index over productive rearrangements. The table comes from immuneACCESS by way of TCRdb, which keeps in-frame sequences with V and J called. Part of the clones is missing from these tables; in studies checked, under half for an unresolved V gene and the rest for unknown reasons. D and trimming come from the DNA, and the V and J calls and clone size come from that table. The sample table records 250,000 to 350,000 clones; around 89% of these occur just once. Roughly 6.1% of the sample rests with the top ten.

One collaborating source in Seattle enrolled patients during active infection and followed them longitudinally through the course of disease. Each collaborating institution followed its own protocols to collect whole blood in K2EDTA tubes. Collaborator samples were shipped for TCRbeta analysis as frozen whole blood, isolated PBMCs, or DNA extracted from either sample type. With respect to this clone: No antigen is known for it. Base qualities are missing; no much larger clone stands one base away.

There are 16 amino acids in the CDR3, from cysteine to phenylalanine inclusive. Only the CDR3 part of the read is kept: 48 bases, read in frame from the first base. V loses 5 bases at its end and J loses 1 base; junction bases beyond the gene matches: 8. From the germline V gene (reference sequence), CDR1 is LGHDT and CDR2 is YNNKEL. Specimen: peripheral blood. The clonotype was recovered from a woman aged 45-65 years with COVID-19, enrolled during active disease. The chain is assembled from TRBV3-1 (or the pseudogene TRBV3-2) and TRBJ2-5; TRBD1 fits 9 bases in the junction. The nucleotide sequence reads TGTGCCAGCAGCGACCGGGACAGGGCTATCCAAGAGACCCAGTACTTC. It translates to CASSDRDRAIQETQYF.